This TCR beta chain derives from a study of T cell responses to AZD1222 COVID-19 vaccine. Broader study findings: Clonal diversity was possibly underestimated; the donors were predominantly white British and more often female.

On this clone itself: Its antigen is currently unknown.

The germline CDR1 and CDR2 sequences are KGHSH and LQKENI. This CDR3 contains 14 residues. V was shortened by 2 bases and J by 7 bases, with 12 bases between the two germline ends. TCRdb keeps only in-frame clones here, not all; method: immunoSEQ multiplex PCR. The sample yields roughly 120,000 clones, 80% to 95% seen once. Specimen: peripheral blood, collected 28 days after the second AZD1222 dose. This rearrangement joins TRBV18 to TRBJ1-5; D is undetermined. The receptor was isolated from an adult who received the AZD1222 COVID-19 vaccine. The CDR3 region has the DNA TGTGCCAGCTCACCAGGGGAGGATGGACAGCCCCAGCATTTT. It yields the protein CASSPGEDGQPQHF.